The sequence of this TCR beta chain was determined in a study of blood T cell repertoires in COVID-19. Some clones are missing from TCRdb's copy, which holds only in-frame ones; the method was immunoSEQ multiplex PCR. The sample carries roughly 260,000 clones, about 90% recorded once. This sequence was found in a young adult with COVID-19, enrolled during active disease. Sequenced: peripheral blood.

CDR3: CASSYGRGVNIQYF. The CDR3, as DNA: TGTGCCAGCAGTTACGGTCGGGGAGTCAACATTCAGTACTTC. The genes are TRBV6-5 and TRBJ2-4, with D possibly TRBD2 on 5 matching bases. The germline CDR1 and CDR2 sequences are MNHEY and SVGAGI. V lost 2 bases and J lost 7, with 12 bases in between. The CDR3 is 14 amino acids.